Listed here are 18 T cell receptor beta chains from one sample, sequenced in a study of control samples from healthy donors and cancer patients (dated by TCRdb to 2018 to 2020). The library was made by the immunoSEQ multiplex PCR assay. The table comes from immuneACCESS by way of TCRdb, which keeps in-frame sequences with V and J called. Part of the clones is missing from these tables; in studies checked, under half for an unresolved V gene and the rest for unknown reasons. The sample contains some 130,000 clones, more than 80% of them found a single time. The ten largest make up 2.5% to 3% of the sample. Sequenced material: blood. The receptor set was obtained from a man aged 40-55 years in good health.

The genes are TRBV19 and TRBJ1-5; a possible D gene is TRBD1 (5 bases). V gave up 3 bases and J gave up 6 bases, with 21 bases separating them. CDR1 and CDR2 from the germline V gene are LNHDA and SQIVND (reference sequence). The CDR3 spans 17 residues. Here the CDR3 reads CASSMEVGGGVVQPQHF. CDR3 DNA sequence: TGTGCCAGTAGTATGGAGGTGGGTGGGGGAGTAGTTCAGCCCCAGCATTTT.

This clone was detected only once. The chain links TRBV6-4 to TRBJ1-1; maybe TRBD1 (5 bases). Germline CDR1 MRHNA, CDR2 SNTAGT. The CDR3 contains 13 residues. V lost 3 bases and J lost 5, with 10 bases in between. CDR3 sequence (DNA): TGTGCCAGCAGTGAAAACGGGGGGACTGAAGCTTTCTTT. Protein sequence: CASSENGGTEAFF.

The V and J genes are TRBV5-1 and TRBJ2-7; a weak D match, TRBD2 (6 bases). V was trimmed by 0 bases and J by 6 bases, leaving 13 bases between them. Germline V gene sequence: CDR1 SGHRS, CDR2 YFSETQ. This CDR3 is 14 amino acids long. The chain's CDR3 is CASSLARSGVEQYF. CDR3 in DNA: TGCGCCAGCAGCTTGGCCCGGTCGGGGGTCGAGCAGTACTTC.

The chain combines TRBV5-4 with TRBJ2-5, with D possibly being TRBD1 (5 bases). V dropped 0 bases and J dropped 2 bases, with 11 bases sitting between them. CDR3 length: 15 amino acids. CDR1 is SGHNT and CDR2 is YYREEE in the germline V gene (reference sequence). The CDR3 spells CASSLDSRVQETQYF. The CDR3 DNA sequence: TGTGCCAGCAGCTTGGACTCCAGGGTTCAAGAGACCCAGTACTTC.

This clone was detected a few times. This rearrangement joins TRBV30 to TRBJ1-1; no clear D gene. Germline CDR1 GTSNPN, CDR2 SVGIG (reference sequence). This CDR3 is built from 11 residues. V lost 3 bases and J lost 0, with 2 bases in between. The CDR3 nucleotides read TGTGCCTGGAGGGTGAACACTGAAGCTTTCTTT. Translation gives CAWRVNTEAFF. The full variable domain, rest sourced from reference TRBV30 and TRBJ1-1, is SQTIHQWPATLVQPVGSPLSLECTVEGTSNPNLYWYRQAAGRGLQLLFYSVGIGQISSEVPQNLSASRPQDRQFILSSKKLLLSDSGFYLCAWRVNTEAFFGQGTRLTVV.

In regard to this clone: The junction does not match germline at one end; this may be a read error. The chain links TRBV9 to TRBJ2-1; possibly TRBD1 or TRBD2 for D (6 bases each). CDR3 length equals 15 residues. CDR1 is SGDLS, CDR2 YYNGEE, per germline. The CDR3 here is CASSDPYGGYTEQFF. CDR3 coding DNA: TGTGCCAGCAGCGACCCCTACGGGGGCTACACTGAGCAGTTCTTC.

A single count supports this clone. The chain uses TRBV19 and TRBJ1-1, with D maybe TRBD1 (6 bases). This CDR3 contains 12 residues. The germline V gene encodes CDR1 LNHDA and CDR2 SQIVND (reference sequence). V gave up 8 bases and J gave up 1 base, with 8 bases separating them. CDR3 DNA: TGTGCCAGTTTCAGGGGGAACACTGAAGCTTTCTTT. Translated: CASFRGNTEAFF.

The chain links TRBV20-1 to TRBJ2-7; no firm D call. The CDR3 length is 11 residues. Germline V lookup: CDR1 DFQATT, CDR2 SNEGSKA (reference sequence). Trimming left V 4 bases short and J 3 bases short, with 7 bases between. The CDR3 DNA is TGCAGTGCTACTTTGGACTACGAGCAGTACTTC. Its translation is CSATLDYEQYF.

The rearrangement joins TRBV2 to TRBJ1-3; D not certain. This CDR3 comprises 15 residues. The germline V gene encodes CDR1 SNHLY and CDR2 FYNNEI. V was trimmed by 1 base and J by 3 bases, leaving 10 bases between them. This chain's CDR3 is CASSEEGIYGNTIYF. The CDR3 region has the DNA TGTGCCAGCAGTGAAGAGGGCATTTATGGAAACACCATATATTTT.

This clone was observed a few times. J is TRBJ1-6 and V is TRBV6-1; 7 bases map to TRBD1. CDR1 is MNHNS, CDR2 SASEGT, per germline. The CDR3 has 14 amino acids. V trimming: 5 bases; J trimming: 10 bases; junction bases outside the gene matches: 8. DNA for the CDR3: TGTGCCAGCAGTTGGACAGGTGGATACTCACCCCTCCACTTT. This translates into CASSWTGGYSPLHF.

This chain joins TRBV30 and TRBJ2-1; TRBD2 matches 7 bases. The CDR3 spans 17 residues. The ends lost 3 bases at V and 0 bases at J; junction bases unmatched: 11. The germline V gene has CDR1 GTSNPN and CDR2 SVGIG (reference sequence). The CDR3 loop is CAWRAGVGSGSYNEQFF. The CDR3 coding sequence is TGTGCCTGGAGGGCGGGGGTTGGTTCTGGCTCCTACAATGAGCAGTTCTTC. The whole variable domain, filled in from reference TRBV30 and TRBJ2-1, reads SQTIHQWPATLVQPVGSPLSLECTVEGTSNPNLYWYRQAAGRGLQLLFYSVGIGQISSEVPQNLSASRPQDRQFILSSKKLLLSDSGFYLCAWRAGVGSGSYNEQFFGPGTRLTVL.

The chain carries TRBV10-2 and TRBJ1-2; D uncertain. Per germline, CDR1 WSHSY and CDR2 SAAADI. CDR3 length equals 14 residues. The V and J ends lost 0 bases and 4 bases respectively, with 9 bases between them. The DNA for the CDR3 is TGCGCCAGCAGTGAGTCGAACCAAGGCTATGGCTACACCTTC. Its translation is CASSESNQGYGYTF.

The CDR3 DNA follows: TGTGCCAGCAGTGCCCCCGGGACTAGCGGGGGTGCAGATACGCAGTATTTT. Its protein is CASSAPGTSGGADTQYF. The V and J genes are TRBV28 and TRBJ2-3; TRBD2 matches 14 bases. CDR3 size: 17 residues. V lost 5 bases, J lost 4 bases, and 8 bases stayed unmatched. The germline gives CDR1 MDHEN, CDR2 SYDVKM.

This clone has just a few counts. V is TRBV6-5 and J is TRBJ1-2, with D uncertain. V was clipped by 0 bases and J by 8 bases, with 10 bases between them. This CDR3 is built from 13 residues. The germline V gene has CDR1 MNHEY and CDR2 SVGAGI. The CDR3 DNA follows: TGTGCCAGCAGTTACTCGAAAAAGCGGGGCTACACCTTC. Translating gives CASSYSKKRGYTF.

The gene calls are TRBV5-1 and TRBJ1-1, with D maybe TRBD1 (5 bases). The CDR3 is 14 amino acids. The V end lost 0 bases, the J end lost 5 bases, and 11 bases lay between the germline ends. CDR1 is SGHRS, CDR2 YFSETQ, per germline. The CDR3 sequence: CASSLASRGTEAFF. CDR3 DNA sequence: TGCGCCAGCAGCTTGGCCAGCCGGGGGACTGAAGCTTTCTTT.

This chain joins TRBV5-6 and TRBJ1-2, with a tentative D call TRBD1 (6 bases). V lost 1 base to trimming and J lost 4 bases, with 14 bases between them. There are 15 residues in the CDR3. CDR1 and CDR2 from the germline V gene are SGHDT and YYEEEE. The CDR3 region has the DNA TGTGCCAGCAGCTTGATCGCAGGGGTAGGCTATGGCTACACCTTC. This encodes CASSLIAGVGYGYTF. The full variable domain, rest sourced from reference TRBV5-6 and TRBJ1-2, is DAGVTQSPTHLIKTRGQQVTLRCSPKSGHDTVSWYQQALGQGPQFIFQYYEEEERQRGNFPDRFSGHQFPNYSSELNVNALLLGDSALYLCASSLIAGVGYGYTFGSGTRLTVV.

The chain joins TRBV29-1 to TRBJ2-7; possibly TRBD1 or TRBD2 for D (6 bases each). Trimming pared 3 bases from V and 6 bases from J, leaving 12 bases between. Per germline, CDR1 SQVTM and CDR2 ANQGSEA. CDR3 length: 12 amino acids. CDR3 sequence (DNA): TGCAGCGTTGAGGCAGGGGACTCCGAGCAGTACTTC. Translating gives CSVEAGDSEQYF.

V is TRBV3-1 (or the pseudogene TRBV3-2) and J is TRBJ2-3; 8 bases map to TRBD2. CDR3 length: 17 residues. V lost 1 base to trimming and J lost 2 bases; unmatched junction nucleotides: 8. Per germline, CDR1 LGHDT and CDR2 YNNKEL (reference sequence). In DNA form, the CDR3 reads TGTGCCAGCAGCCAAGCATTGACGGGGGGGCACACAGATACGCAGTATTTT. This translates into CASSQALTGGHTDTQYF.